This T cell receptor beta chain was found in a study of T cell changes during pregnancy in multiple sclerosis. Repertoires were generated with immunoSEQ multiplex PCR, while TCRdb's copy carries only in-frame clones and drops some. Among 70,000 to 80,000 clones, roughly 93% were seen once, and the ten largest hold about 0.93%. Germline CDR1 KGHSH, CDR2 LQKENI. The CDR3 is made up of 13 amino acids. V lost 4 bases and J 4 bases, leaving 11 bases between the germline ends. This receptor was identified in a female donor with multiple sclerosis, enrolled in a pregnancy study. Source: peripheral blood, taken in the first trimester of pregnancy. The chain combines TRBV18 with TRBJ2-7; the D gene is possibly TRBD1 (5 bases). CDR3 bases: TGTGCCAGCTCACAGGGGATAGGGTACGAGCAGTACTTC. Protein: CASSQGIGYEQYF.